This is a list of T cell receptor beta chains from one sample in a study of T cells in localized non-small cell lung cancer. TCRdb's copy holds only in-frame clones and misses some; the assay was immunoSEQ multiplex PCR. The sample contains about 26,000 clones, approximately 90% of which appear only once. This sample comprised peripheral blood, obtained before any cancer treatment. These receptors all stem from a female donor of 60 years or more with stage II squamous cell lung carcinoma. Both conserved end residues are part of each CDR3. The D gene is left open where the match is weak. Where a row states a size, it is once, few, many or the class of an expanded clone; other rows omit it.

-	-	TRBJ1-4	TRBV9	CASSVGGGDNEKLFF	TGTGCCAGCAGCGTGGGTGGGGGGGATAATGAAAAACTGTTTTTT
-	-	TRBJ1-2	TRBV5-4	CASSPSGQGRRWNTF	TGTGCCAGCAGTCCCTCTGGTCAGGGCCGACGGTGGAACACCTTC
-	-	TRBJ2-1	TRBV27	CASSFSGRVDYEQFF	TGTGCCAGCAGTTTTAGTGGCAGAGTAGATTATGAGCAGTTCTTC
-	TRBD2	TRBJ2-3	TRBV7-2	CASSPGGGTDTQYF	TGTGCCAGCAGCCCGGGGGGGGGCACAGATACGCAGTATTTT
-	-	TRBJ1-1	TRBV19	CASSRGTVNTEAFF	TGTGCCAGTAGTAGGGGGACGGTGAACACTGAAGCTTTCTTT
-	-	TRBJ2-3	TRBV7-8	CASSYEGSTDTQYF	TGTGCCAGCAGCTACGAGGGGAGCACAGATACGCAGTATTTT
-	-	TRBJ1-1	TRBV25-1	CASTHTGLLNTEAFF	TGTGCCAGCACCCACACGGGACTTCTGAACACTGAAGCTTTCTTT
-	-	TRBJ2-2	TRBV30	CAWSAGWNTGELFF	TGTGCCTGGAGCGCTGGTTGGAACACCGGGGAGCTGTTTTTT
-	-	TRBJ2-3	TRBV30	CAWSADHTDTQYF	TGTGCCTGGAGCGCTGATCACACAGATACGCAGTATTTT
once	-	TRBJ2-5	TRBV11-2	CASSVQGRGGETQYF	TGTGCCAGCAGCGTCCAGGGGAGGGGAGGGGAGACCCAGTACTTC
-	-	TRBJ1-1	TRBV15	CATSRDLENTEAFF	TGTGCCACCAGCAGAGATTTAGAGAACACTGAAGCTTTCTTT
-	TRBD2	TRBJ2-6	TRBV11-2	CASSLLAGGINSGANVLTF	TGTGCCAGCAGCTTACTAGCGGGGGGCATCAACTCTGGGGCCAACGTCCTGACTTTC
-	-	TRBJ2-5	TRBV9	CASSPVGAGQETQYF	TGTGCCAGCAGCCCAGTAGGGGCGGGGCAAGAGACCCAGTACTTC
-	-	TRBJ1-2	TRBV30	CAWSRPPRQLPNYGYTF	TGTGCCTGGAGTCGGCCCCCGAGACAGCTACCTAACTATGGCTACACCTTC
-	-	TRBJ2-7	TRBV6-5	CASRPPARSEQYF	TGTGCCAGCAGGCCGCCGGCTCGTTCCGAGCAGTACTTC
-	TRBD1	TRBJ1-1	TRBV18	CASSPITGTGRTEAFF	TGTGCCAGCTCACCCATTACCGGGACAGGGAGGACTGAAGCTTTCTTT
-	TRBD1	TRBJ1-1	TRBV28	CASSPPGQGRYAFF	TGTGCCAGCAGCCCTCCGGGACAGGGTCGGTACGCTTTCTTT
-	-	TRBJ1-2	TRBV7-9	CASSLVRTKTTYGYTF	TGTGCCAGCAGCTTGGTTAGGACTAAAACTACCTATGGCTACACCTTC
-	-	TRBJ1-3	TRBV4-3	CASSRDISSGNTIYF	TGCGCCAGCAGCCGAGACATAAGCTCTGGAAACACCATATATTTT
-	-	TRBJ1-1	TRBV7-3	CASSPSGVGEAFF	TGTGCCAGCAGCCCTTCAGGGGTGGGTGAAGCTTTCTTT
-	-	TRBJ2-1	TRBV13	CASSSRNLYNEQFF	TGTGCCAGCAGCTCTAGAAACCTCTACAATGAGCAGTTCTTC
-	-	TRBJ2-5	TRBV7-6	CASSLGTETQYF	TGTGCCAGCAGCTTGGGAACTGAGACCCAGTACTTC
medium-sized	-	TRBJ2-7	TRBV18	CASSPLTSGTYEQYF	TGTGCCAGCTCACCACTCACCTCGGGAACCTACGAGCAGTACTTC
once	-	TRBJ1-4	TRBV6-1	CASSGIAQHRLFF	TGTGCCAGCAGTGGGATAGCACAGCACCGACTGTTTTTT
-	-	TRBJ1-6	TRBV7-8	CASSWVGAGYGNSPLHF	TGTGCCAGCAGCTGGGTGGGTGCAGGGTATGGTAATTCACCCCTCCACTTT
once	-	TRBJ2-1	TRBV4-3	CASSQESNSEQFF	TGCGCCAGCAGCCAAGAGAGTAATAGTGAGCAGTTCTTC